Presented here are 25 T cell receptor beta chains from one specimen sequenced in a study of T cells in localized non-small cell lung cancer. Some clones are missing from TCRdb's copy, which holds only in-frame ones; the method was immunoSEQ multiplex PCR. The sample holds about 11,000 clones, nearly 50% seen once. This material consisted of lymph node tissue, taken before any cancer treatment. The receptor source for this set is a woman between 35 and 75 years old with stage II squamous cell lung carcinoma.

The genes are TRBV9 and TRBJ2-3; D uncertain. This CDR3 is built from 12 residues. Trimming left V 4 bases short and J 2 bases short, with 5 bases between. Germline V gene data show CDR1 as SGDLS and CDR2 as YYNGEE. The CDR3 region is CASSPTTDTQYF. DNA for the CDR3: TGTGCCAGCAGCCCTACCACAGATACGCAGTATTTT.

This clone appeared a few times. CDR3 DNA sequence: TGTGCCAGCAGGCTGGGCGGGGGCACGGGGTCACCCCTCCACTTT. Amino acid sequence: CASRLGGGTGSPLHF. This rearrangement joins TRBV6-7 to TRBJ1-6, with TRBD1 as a possible D gene (6 bases). TRBV6-7 is an open reading frame, and its role is uncertain. Trimming took 6 bases from V and 10 from J, leaving 19 bases between them. This CDR3 has 15 amino acids.

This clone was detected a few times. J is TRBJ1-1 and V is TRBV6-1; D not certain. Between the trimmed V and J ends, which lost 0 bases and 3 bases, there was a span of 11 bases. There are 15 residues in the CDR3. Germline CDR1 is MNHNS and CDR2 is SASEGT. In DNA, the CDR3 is TGTGCCAGCAGTGAAGCAATCCAAAGGTACACTGAAGCTTTCTTT. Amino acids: CASSEAIQRYTEAFF.

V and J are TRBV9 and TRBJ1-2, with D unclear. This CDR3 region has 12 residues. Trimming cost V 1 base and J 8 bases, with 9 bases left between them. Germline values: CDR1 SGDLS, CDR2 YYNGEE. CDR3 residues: CASSVTGHGYTF. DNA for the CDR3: TGTGCCAGCAGCGTAACCGGGCACGGCTACACCTTC.

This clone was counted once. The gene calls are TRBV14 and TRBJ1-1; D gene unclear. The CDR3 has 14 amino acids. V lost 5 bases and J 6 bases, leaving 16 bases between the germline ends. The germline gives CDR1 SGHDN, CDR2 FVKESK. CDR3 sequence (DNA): TGTGCCAGCAGCTTTCCGCAACACGGGGCTGAAGCTTTCTTT. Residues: CASSFPQHGAEAFF.

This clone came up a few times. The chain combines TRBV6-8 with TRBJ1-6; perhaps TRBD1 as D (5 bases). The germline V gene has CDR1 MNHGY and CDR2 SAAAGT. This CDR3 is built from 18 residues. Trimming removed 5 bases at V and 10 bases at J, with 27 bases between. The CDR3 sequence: CASSKSPQQRGAGSPLHF. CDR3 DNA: TGTGCCAGCAGTAAGTCCCCCCAACAGCGAGGGGCCGGGTCACCCCTCCACTTT.

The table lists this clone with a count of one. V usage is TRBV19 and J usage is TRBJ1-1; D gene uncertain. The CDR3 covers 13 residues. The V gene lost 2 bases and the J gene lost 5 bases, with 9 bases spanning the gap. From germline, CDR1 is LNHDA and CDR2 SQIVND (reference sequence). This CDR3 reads CASSIISSTEAFF. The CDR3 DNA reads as TGTGCCAGTAGTATAATTTCGAGTACTGAAGCTTTCTTT.

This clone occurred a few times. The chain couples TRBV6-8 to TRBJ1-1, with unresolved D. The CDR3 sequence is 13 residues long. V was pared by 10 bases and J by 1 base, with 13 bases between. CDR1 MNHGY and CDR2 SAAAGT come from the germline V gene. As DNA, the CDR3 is TGTGCCATCAGCACCGTGGGGAACACTGAAGCTTTCTTT. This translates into CAISTVGNTEAFF.

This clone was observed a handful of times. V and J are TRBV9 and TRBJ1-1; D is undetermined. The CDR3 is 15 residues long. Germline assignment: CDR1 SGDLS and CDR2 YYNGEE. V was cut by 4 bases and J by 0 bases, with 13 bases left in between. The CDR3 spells CASSPRSNMNTEAFF. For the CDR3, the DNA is TGTGCCAGCAGCCCCAGGTCCAACATGAACACTGAAGCTTTCTTT.

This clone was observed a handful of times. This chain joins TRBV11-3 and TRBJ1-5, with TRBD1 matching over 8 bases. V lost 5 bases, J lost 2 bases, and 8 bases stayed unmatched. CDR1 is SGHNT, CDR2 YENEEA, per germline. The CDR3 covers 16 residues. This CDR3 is CASSPQGALGNQPQHF. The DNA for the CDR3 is TGTGCCAGCAGCCCCCAGGGGGCCCTGGGCAATCAGCCCCAGCATTTT.

CDR3 region: CASSSQTRTSGGLEQYF. The CDR3 nucleotides are TGTGCCAGTAGTTCACAAACCCGGACTAGCGGGGGTCTTGAGCAGTACTTC. The chain employs TRBV19 and TRBJ2-7; TRBD2 matches 13 bases. Germline V lookup: CDR1 LNHDA, CDR2 SQIVND (reference sequence). The ends lost 5 bases at V and 7 bases at J; junction bases unmatched: 14. This CDR3 contains 17 residues.

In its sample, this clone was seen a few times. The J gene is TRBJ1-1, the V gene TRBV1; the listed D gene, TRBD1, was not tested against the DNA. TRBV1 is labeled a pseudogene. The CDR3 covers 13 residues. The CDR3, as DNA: TGCGCCAGCAGCCCCACGGGACAGCCATTCGCTTTCTTT. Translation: CASSPTGQPFAFF.

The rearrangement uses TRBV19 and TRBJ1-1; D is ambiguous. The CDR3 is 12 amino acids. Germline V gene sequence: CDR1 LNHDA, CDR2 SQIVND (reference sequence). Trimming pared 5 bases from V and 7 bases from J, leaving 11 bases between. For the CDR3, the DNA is TGTGCCAGTAGTCTAGCCCCCTATGAAGCTTTCTTT. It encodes CASSLAPYEAFF.

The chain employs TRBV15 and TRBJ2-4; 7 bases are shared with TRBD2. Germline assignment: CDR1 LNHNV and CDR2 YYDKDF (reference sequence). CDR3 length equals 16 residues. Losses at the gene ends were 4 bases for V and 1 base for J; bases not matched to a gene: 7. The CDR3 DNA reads TGTGCCACCAGCAAGGGGAGGGAGGGGGCCAAAAACATTCAGTACTTC. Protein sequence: CATSKGREGAKNIQYF.

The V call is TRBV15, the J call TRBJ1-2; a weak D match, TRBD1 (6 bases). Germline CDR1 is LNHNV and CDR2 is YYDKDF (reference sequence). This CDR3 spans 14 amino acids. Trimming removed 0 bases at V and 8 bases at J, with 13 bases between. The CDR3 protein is CATSRDVGARGYTF. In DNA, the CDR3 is TGTGCCACCAGCAGAGATGTGGGGGCACGAGGCTACACCTTC.

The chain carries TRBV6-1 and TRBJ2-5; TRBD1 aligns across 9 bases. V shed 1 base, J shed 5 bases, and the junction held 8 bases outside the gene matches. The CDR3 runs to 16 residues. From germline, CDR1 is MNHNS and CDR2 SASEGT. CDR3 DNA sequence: TGTGCCAGCAGTGAAGTTCCGGGACAGGGTGCGGAGACCCAGTACTTC. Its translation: CASSEVPGQGAETQYF.

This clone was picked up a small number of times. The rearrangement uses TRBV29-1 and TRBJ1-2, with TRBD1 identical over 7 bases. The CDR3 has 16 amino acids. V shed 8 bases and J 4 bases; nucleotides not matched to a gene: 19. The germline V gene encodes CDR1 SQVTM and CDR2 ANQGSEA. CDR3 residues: CSSGTDPLEFTYGYTF. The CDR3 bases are TGCAGCTCCGGGACAGACCCCTTGGAATTTACCTATGGCTACACCTTC. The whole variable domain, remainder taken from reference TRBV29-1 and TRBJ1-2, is SAVISQKPSRDICQRGTSLTIQCQVDSQVTMMFWYRQQPGQSLTLIATANQGSEATYESGFVIDKFPISRPNLTFSTLTVSNMSPEDSSIYLCSSGTDPLEFTYGYTFGSGTRLTVV.

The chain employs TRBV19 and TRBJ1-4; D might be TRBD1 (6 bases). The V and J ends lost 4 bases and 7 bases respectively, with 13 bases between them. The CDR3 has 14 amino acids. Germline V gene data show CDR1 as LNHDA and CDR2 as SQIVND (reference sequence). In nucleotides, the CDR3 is TGTGCCAGTAGTACGGGGGCGAGGGGTGAAAAACTGTTTTTT. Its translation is CASSTGARGEKLFF.

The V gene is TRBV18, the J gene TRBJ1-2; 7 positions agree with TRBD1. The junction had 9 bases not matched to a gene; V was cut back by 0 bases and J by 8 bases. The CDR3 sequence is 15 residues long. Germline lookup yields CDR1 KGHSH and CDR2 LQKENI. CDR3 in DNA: TGTGCCAGCTCACCACCGATATTAAGGGGGCGCGGCTACACCTTC. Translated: CASSPPILRGRGYTF. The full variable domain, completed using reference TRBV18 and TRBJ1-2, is NAGVMQNPRHLVRRRGQEARLRCSPMKGHSHVYWYRQLPEEGLKFMVYLQKENIIDESGMPKERFSAEFPKEGPSILRIQQVVRGDSAAYFCASSPPILRGRGYTFGSGTRLTVV.

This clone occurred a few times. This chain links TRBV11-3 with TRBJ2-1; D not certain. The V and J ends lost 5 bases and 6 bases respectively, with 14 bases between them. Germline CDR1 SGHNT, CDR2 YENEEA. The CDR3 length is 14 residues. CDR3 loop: CASSHYTVGNEQFF. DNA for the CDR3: TGTGCCAGCAGCCACTATACCGTCGGCAATGAGCAGTTCTTC.

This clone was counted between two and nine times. The CDR3 coding sequence is TGTGCCAGCAGCCCCCGGGGGACTGAAGCTTTCTTT. Translating gives CASSPRGTEAFF. This chain connects TRBV9 to TRBJ1-1; perhaps TRBD1 as D (5 bases). From germline, CDR1 is SGDLS and CDR2 YYNGEE. The CDR3 has 12 residues. Trimming removed 4 bases from V and 5 bases from J, with 9 bases in between. Full variable domain (outside the CDR3, taken from reference TRBV9 and TRBJ1-1): DSGVTQTPKHLITATGQRVTLRCSPRSGDLSVYWYQQSLDQGLQFLIQYYNGEERAKGNILERFSAQQFPDLHSELNLSSLELGDSALYFCASSPRGTEAFFGQGTRLTVV.

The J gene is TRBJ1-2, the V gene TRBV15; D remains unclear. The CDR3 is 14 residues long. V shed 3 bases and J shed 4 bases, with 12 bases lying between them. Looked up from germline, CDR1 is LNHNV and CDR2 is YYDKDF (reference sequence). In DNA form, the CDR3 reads TGTGCCACCAGCAGGGACCGTTTATTCTATGGCTACACCTTC. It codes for CATSRDRLFYGYTF.

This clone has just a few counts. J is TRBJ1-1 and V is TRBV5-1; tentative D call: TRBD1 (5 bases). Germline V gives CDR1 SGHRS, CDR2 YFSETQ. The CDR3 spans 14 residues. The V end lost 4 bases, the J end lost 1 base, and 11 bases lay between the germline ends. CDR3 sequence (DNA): TGCGCCAGCAGCAGTGGGGCCTCGAACACTGAAGCTTTCTTT. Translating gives CASSSGASNTEAFF.

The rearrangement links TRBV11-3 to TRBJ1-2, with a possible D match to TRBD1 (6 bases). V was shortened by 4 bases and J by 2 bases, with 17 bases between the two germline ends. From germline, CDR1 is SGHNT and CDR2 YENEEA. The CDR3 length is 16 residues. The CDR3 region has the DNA TGTGCCAGCAGCTCATGGAACGACAGGACAAACTATGGCTACACCTTC. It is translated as CASSSWNDRTNYGYTF. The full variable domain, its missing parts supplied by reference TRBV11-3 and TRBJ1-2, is EAGVVQSPRYKIIEKKQPVAFWCNPISGHNTLYWYLQNLGQGPELLIRYENEEAVDDSQLPKDRFSAERLKGVDSTLKIQPAELGDSAVYLCASSSWNDRTNYGYTFGSGTRLTVV.

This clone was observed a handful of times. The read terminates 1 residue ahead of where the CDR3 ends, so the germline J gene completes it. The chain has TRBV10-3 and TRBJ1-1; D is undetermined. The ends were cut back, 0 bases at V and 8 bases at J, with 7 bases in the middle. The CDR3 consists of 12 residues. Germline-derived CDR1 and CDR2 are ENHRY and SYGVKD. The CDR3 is CAISESNGEAFF. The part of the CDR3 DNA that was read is TGTGCCATCAGTGAGTCGAATGGGGAAGCTTTC.